This TCR beta chain was sequenced during a study of blood T cell repertoires in COVID-19. As for the study in general: Sites across the United States, Italy and Spain contributed samples from acute and convalescent COVID-19. T cells, B-cell-depleted T cells, or PBMCs provided the cDNA or gDNA that served as material.

Study processing details: By means of reference gene primer amplification, nucleated cell counts were estimated. Generated by immunoSEQ multiplex PCR, the TCRdb table keeps only in-frame clones and is missing some. V and J calls and clone size are as listed in that table; D and trimming were resolved from the DNA. The data show roughly 140,000 clones, 80% to 90% seen once. Germline CDR1 and CDR2: LGHNA and YNFKEQ. The ends were cut back, 2 bases at V and 4 bases at J, with 9 bases in the middle. The CDR3 spans 14 residues. Sequenced material: peripheral blood. The V and J genes are TRBV4-2 and TRBJ1-3, with a possible D match to TRBD1 (5 bases). The clonotype originates from a man between 65 and 85 years old with acute or convalescent COVID-19. CDR3 sequence (DNA): TGTGCCAGCAGCCAAAGGGGTTTGGGAAACACCATATATTTT. This codes for CASSQRGLGNTIYF.